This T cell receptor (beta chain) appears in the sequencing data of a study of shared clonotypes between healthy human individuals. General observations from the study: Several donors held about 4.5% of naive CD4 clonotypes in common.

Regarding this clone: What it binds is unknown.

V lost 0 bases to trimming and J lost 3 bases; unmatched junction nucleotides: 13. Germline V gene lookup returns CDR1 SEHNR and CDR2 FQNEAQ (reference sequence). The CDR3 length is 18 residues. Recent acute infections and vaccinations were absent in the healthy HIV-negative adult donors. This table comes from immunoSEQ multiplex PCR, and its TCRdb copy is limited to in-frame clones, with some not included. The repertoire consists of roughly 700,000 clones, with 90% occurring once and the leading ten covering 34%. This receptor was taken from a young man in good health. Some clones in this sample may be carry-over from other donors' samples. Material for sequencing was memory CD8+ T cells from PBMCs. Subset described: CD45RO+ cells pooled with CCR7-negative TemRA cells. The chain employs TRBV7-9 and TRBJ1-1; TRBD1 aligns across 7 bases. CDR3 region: CASSLAEVRDSAYTEAFF. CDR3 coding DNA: TGTGCCAGCAGCTTAGCGGAAGTTAGGGACAGCGCTTACACTGAAGCTTTCTTT.